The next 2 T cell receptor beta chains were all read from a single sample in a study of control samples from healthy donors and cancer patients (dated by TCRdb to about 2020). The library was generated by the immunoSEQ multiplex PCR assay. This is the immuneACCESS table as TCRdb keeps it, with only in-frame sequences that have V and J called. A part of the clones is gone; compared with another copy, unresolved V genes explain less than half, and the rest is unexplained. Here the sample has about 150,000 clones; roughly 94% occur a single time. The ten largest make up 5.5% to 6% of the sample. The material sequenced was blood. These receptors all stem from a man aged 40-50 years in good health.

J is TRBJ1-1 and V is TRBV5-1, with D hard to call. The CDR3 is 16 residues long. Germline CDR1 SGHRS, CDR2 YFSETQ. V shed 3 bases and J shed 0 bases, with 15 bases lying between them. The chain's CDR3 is CASSSSTLHMNTEAFF. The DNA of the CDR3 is TGCGCCAGCAGCTCCTCTACTCTACACATGAACACTGAAGCTTTCTTT.

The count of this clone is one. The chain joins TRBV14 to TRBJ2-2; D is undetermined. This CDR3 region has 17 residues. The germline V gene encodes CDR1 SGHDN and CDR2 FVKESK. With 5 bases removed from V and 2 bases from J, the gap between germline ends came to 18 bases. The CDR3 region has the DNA TGTGCCAGCAGCGGAGAACAGTTAACGGTTAACACCGGGGAGCTGTTTTTT. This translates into CASSGEQLTVNTGELFF.